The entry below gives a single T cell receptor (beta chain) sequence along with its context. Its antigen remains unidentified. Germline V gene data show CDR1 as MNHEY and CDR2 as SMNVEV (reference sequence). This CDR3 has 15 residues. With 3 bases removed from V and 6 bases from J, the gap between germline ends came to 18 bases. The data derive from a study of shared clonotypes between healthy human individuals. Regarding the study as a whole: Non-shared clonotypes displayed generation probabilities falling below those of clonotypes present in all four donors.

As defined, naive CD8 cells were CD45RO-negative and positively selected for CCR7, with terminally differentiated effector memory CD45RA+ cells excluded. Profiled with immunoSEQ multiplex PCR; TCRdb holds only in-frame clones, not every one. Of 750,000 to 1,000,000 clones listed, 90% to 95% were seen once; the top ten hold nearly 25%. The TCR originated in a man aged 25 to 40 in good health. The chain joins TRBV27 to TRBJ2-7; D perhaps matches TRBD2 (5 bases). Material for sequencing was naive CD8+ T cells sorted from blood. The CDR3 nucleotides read TGTGCCAGCAGTTTTGGCCCCACTGGAGCGGTCGAGCAGTACTTC. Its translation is CASSFGPTGAVEQYF.